This record looks at one T cell receptor (beta chain) sequence and its context. What it binds is unknown. This CDR3 has 15 residues. Looked up from germline, CDR1 is GTSNPN and CDR2 is SVGIG (reference sequence). Trimming left V 0 bases short and J 4 bases short, with 13 bases between. The data derive from a study of a mutant IDH1 vaccine in newly diagnosed glioma. The time point: week 47, end of study. Each vaccine dose was 300 ug of mutant IDH1 20-mer peptide, with topical imiquimod. The astrocytomas were IDH1-mutant, ATRX-negative, and WHO grade 3 or 4. Sequencing used immunoSEQ multiplex PCR; TCRdb keeps in-frame clones, though not all of them. The data show about 50,000 clones, with approximately 75% seen just once and around 5% held by the top ten.

The source is a middle-aged man with glioma. The J gene is TRBJ2-4, the V gene TRBV30; D possibly matches TRBD1 or TRBD2 (6 bases each). The material was PBMCs, obtained from a glioma patient whose treatment included an IDH1 peptide vaccine. CDR3 sequence reads: CAWSVYGGQKNIQYF. CDR3 bases: TGTGCCTGGAGTGTATACGGGGGACAAAAAAACATTCAGTACTTC.